A single sample is the source of the 13 T cell receptor beta chains below, sequenced in a study of CD8+ T cells in alopecia areata. Following RNA extraction, reverse transcription yielded cDNA that acted as the sequencing template. Here immunoSEQ multiplex PCR was the method, and the copy in TCRdb shows in-frame clones only, minus some. The sample gives under 250,000 clones, roughly 56% of which show up once; approximately 1.4% is in the top ten. The treatment was: oral pan-JAK inhibitor, 5-10 mg twice daily. The source was CD4+ T cells sorted from blood, collected at week 4, from a patient treated with tofacitinib. These receptors were collected from a human donor with alopecia areata.

This clone was picked up a small number of times. This rearrangement joins TRBV7-2 to TRBJ1-1; 7 bases match TRBD1. Germline V CDR1 and CDR2: SGHTA, FQGNSA. Unmatched junction bases numbered 6, after V lost 4 bases and J lost 4 bases. This CDR3 spans 14 amino acids. This CDR3 is CASSSQAGGTEAFF. The CDR3 DNA follows: TGTGCCAGCAGCTCACAGGCAGGGGGCACTGAAGCTTTCTTT.

This clone is medium-sized (0.01 to 0.1%). The chain employs TRBV5-4 and TRBJ2-1, with D possibly being TRBD1 (5 bases). Deletions cut 1 base from V and 1 base from J, with 6 bases between. There are 14 residues in the CDR3. Germline V gene sequence: CDR1 SGHNT, CDR2 YYREEE (reference sequence). The CDR3 region is CASSLRGSYNEQFF. In DNA form, the CDR3 reads TGTGCCAGCAGCTTGAGGGGTTCCTACAATGAGCAGTTCTTC.

This chain uses TRBV6-1 with TRBJ2-1, with D maybe TRBD1 (6 bases). Germline CDR1 and CDR2: MNHNS and SASEGT. The CDR3 runs 16 residues. V was shortened by 2 bases and J by 0 bases, with 11 bases between the two germline ends. CDR3 coding DNA: TGTGCCAGCAGTGAACTGACAGGAGGCTCCTACAATGAGCAGTTCTTC. This translates into CASSELTGGSYNEQFF.

The chain is built from TRBV7-7 and TRBJ2-3; D is undetermined. Germline CDR1 reads SSHAT; CDR2 reads FNYEAQ (reference sequence). V shed 5 bases and J shed 3 bases, with 9 bases lying between them. The CDR3 has 13 amino acids. The CDR3 region is CASSRTMTDTQYF. The CDR3 region has the DNA TGTGCCAGCAGCCGTACTATGACAGATACGCAGTATTTT.

The chain uses TRBV30 and TRBJ2-3; the match to TRBD2 covers 15 bases. CDR1 is GTSNPN and CDR2 is SVGIG in the germline V gene (reference sequence). The CDR3 covers 15 residues. J gave up 0 bases and V 7 bases, and 2 bases lay outside the gene matches. The DNA for the CDR3 is TGTGCCTTAGGACTAGCGGGGGGGAGCACAGATACGCAGTATTTT. This translates into CALGLAGGSTDTQYF.

V gene TRBV7-2 combines with J gene TRBJ2-5; unclear D gene. The germline V and J ends were trimmed by 0 bases and 5 bases, with 7 bases remaining between them. CDR3 size: 13 residues. The germline V gene encodes CDR1 SGHTA and CDR2 FQGNSA. CDR3: CASSLARSETQYF. The CDR3 DNA sequence: TGTGCCAGCAGCTTAGCTAGATCCGAGACCCAGTACTTC.

This clone was seen a few times. This chain uses TRBV6-5 with TRBJ1-2; D unclear. V dropped 5 bases and J dropped 2 bases, with 12 bases sitting between them. This CDR3 has 14 amino acids. Germline assignment: CDR1 MNHEY and CDR2 SVGAGI. CDR3 sequence (DNA): TGTGCCAGCAGTCTCCATGGTGGAAACTATGGCTACACCTTC. Its translation: CASSLHGGNYGYTF.

The CDR3 bases are TGTGCCAGTTGGGCCCCAGCGGCGAACACCGGGGAGCTGTTTTTT. Protein product: CASWAPAANTGELFF. The rearrangement links TRBV19 to TRBJ2-2, with D perhaps TRBD2 (5 bases). The CDR3 covers 15 residues. The germline V gene has CDR1 LNHDA and CDR2 SQIVND (reference sequence). V was shortened by 8 bases and J by 0 bases, with 13 bases between the two germline ends. The full variable domain, its missing parts supplied by reference TRBV19 and TRBJ2-2, is DGGITQSPKYLFRKEGQNVTLSCEQNLNHDAMYWYRQDPGQGLRLIYYSQIVNDFQKGDIAEGYSVSREKKESFPLTVTSAQKNPTAFYLCASWAPAANTGELFFGEGSRLTVL.

This chain's CDR3 is CASSLDRGNNYGYTF. CDR3 sequence (DNA): TGCGCCAGCAGCTTGGACAGGGGAAATAACTATGGCTACACCTTC. V usage is TRBV5-1 and J usage is TRBJ1-2, with TRBD1 matching over 7 bases. CDR1 is SGHRS and CDR2 is YFSETQ in the germline V gene. The CDR3 totals 15 residues. V lost 0 bases, J lost 1 base, and 3 bases stayed unmatched. The whole variable domain, filled in from reference TRBV5-1 and TRBJ1-2, reads KAGVTQTPRYLIKTRGQQVTLSCSPISGHRSVSWYQQTPGQGLQFLFEYFSETQRNKGNFPGRFSGRQFSNSRSEMNVSTLELGDSALYLCASSLDRGNNYGYTFGSGTRLTVV.

For the CDR3, the DNA is TGTGCCAGCTCGCCGGACAGAGGGAACACTGAAGCTTTCTTT. Amino acids: CASSPDRGNTEAFF. The chain has TRBV18 and TRBJ1-1, with a possible D match to TRBD1 (6 bases). V was cut by 6 bases and J by 1 base, with 12 bases left in between. Per germline, CDR1 KGHSH and CDR2 LQKENI. The CDR3 consists of 14 residues.

The rearrangement uses TRBV15 and TRBJ1-2; D ambiguous. CDR1 is LNHNV, CDR2 YYDKDF, per germline (reference sequence). The CDR3 contains 15 residues. The ends were cut back, 6 bases at V and 8 bases at J, with 22 bases in the middle. The CDR3 spells CATRIATSVVHGYTF. CDR3 sequence (DNA): TGTGCCACCAGGATAGCCACGTCAGTAGTGCACGGCTACACCTTC.

This clone was recorded a few times. The CDR3 loop reads CASSTRLATNEKLFF. CDR3 DNA: TGTGCCAGCAGCACTAGACTTGCAACTAATGAAAAACTGTTTTTT. The chain links TRBV7-9 to TRBJ1-4; D gene unclear. Germline V gene lookup returns CDR1 SEHNR and CDR2 FQNEAQ (reference sequence). The V end was cut by 5 bases, the J end by 0 bases, with 10 bases between. The CDR3 is 15 amino acids.

The gene calls are TRBV5-6 and TRBJ2-3; 9 bases line up with TRBD2. The CDR3 contains 19 residues. J lost 0 bases, V lost 2 bases, and 13 bases had no gene match. Germline CDR1 reads SGHDT; CDR2 reads YYEEEE. The CDR3 region is CASSFISSGGRASTDTQYF. CDR3 DNA: TGTGCCAGCAGCTTCATAAGTAGCGGGGGTCGAGCTAGCACAGATACGCAGTATTTT.